This TCR beta chain is from a study of T cells in Graves' hyperthyroidism and ophthalmopathy. Authors of the study amplified TCR beta CDR3 regions from RNA transcripts. An initial round of RT-PCR targeting the TCR CDR3 relied on the HTBI primer set. TCRdb re-called the multiplex PCR reads with MiXCR, one entry per CDR3 protein. The table has hundreds of thousands of distinct CDR3 sequences, 35% to 45% seen once; the top ten hold around 10%. Germline loops: CDR1 DFQATT, CDR2 SNEGSKA (reference sequence). CDR3 size: 14 residues. V was clipped by 3 bases and J by 5 bases; unmatched bases: 5. This receptor was taken from a man aged 18 to 35 with Graves' hyperthyroidism. The chain is built from TRBV20-1 and TRBJ1-5; 9 bases fit TRBD1. What was sequenced was blood. This CDR3 reads CSARGDRDDQPQHF. Written as DNA, the CDR3 is TGCAGTGCTAGGGGGGACAGGGATGATCAGCCCCAGCATTTT.